This TCR beta chain was sequenced in a study of blood T cells in healthy people across ages. The use of a sample-barcoded 5' primer and a J-beta primer mix characterized a second PCR of roughly 6 to 11 cycles. MiXCR, run by TCRdb on the 5' RACE reads, gives a single entry per CDR3 protein. The data hold 700,000 or so distinct CDR3 sequences, with 22% observed a single time. The V gene's germline CDR1 is KGHDR and CDR2 SFDVKD. This CDR3 contains 13 residues. The V end was cut by 5 bases, the J end by 4 bases, with 7 bases between. About this clonotype: The target antigen is unknown.

Findings and caveats of the study: The authors considered diversity estimates from one million T cells to be underestimates. In older individuals, TCR beta diversity per million T cells was lower, falling roughly linearly with age.

Sequenced material: blood. This clonotype originated in a man between 65 and 85 years old in good health. The J gene is TRBJ2-2, the V gene TRBV24-1; maybe TRBD2 (5 bases). The CDR3 sequence is CATSAGFTGELFF. CDR3 in DNA: TGTGCCACCAGTGCGGGATTCACCGGGGAGCTGTTTTTT.